Below, 30 T cell receptor beta chains from the same sample are listed, as sequenced in a study of blood T cell repertoires in COVID-19. Repertoires were generated with immunoSEQ multiplex PCR, while TCRdb's copy carries only in-frame clones and drops some. The data contain 60,000 to 75,000 clones, around 82% of them singletons. Material for sequencing was peripheral blood. All receptors come from a human donor in a cohort sampled during active COVID-19.

This sequence joins TRBV2 and TRBJ1-3; 7 bases align to TRBD1. V lost 6 bases, J lost 0 bases, and 8 bases stayed unmatched. CDR1 is SNHLY and CDR2 is FYNNEI in the germline V gene. CDR3 length: 16 amino acids. CDR3 in DNA: TGTGCCAGCAGCACCAGGGGGATTAGCTCTGGAAACACCATATATTTT. This codes for CASSTRGISSGNTIYF. The full variable domain, with the rest looked up from reference TRBV2 and TRBJ1-3, is EPEVTQTPSHQVTQMGQEVILRCVPISNHLYFYWYRQILGQKVEFLVSFYNNEISEKSEIFDDQFSVERPDGSNFTLKIRSTKLEDSAMYFCASSTRGISSGNTIYFGEGSWLTVV.

The J gene is TRBJ1-2, the V gene TRBV5-1; possibly TRBD1 for D (5 bases). This CDR3 is 15 amino acids long. Trimming cost V 5 bases and J 3 bases, with 17 bases left between them. In germline, CDR1 is SGHRS, CDR2 YFSETQ. The CDR3 region is CASRPVQGGDYGYTF. The CDR3 coding sequence is TGCGCCAGCAGACCCGTTCAGGGTGGTGACTATGGCTACACCTTC.

The J gene is TRBJ2-1, the V gene TRBV27; 7 positions agree with TRBD2. The J segment lost 5 bases and the V segment lost 7 bases, leaving 20 bases of the junction unmatched. In germline, CDR1 is MNHEY, CDR2 SMNVEV (reference sequence). The CDR3 covers 18 residues. The CDR3 loop is CASTIESLALMWDNEQFF. The CDR3 DNA reads TGTGCCAGCACAATCGAATCACTAGCGCTCATGTGGGACAATGAGCAGTTCTTC.

The chain has TRBV6-2 or TRBV6-3 and TRBJ2-5; 11 nucleotides agree with TRBD2. This CDR3 is built from 15 residues. From germline, CDR1 is MNHEY and CDR2 SVGEGT. V gave up 5 bases and J gave up 3 bases; unmatched junction bases: 5. CDR3 sequence (DNA): TGTGCCAGCAGTAGACTAGCGGGGTATAAAGAGACCCAGTACTTC. Amino acid sequence: CASSRLAGYKETQYF.

This clone was detected a few times. The V and J genes are TRBV5-1 and TRBJ1-5, with TRBD1 identical over 8 bases. Germline V gives CDR1 SGHRS, CDR2 YFSETQ. V lost 1 base, J lost 4 bases, and 13 bases stayed unmatched. The length of the CDR3 is 18 residues. The CDR3 region has the DNA TGCGCCAGCAGCTTGCCCGACAGGGGCCCCTCCTCTAATCAGCCCCAGCATTTT. Protein sequence: CASSLPDRGPSSNQPQHF.

The rearrangement links TRBV5-1 to TRBJ1-4, with D unresolved. CDR3 length: 16 amino acids. Germline CDR1 is SGHRS and CDR2 is YFSETQ. Trimming removed 4 bases from V and 8 bases from J, with 21 bases in between. The DNA of the CDR3 is TGCGCCAGCAGCCAAGTTCCCCCTAGAGGGCGGGAAAAACTGTTTTTT. Translated: CASSQVPPRGREKLFF.

The chain carries TRBV24-1 and TRBJ2-5, with D possibly matching TRBD1 (5 bases). The CDR3 runs 12 residues. The germline V gene encodes CDR1 KGHDR and CDR2 SFDVKD. The V and J ends lost 9 bases and 1 base respectively, with 8 bases between them. DNA of the CDR3: TGTGCCACCTCAGACAGCCAAGAGACCCAGTACTTC. Translating gives CATSDSQETQYF.

In this sample, this clone turned up a few times. The chain joins TRBV15 to TRBJ1-5; maybe TRBD1 (5 bases). The V gene's germline CDR1 is LNHNV and CDR2 YYDKDF (reference sequence). The V end lost 0 bases, the J end lost 3 bases, and 9 bases lay between the germline ends. This CDR3 region has 15 residues. The CDR3 bases are TGTGCCACCAGCAGAGATAAGGGGAACAATCAGCCCCAGCATTTT. The encoded protein is CATSRDKGNNQPQHF.

V is TRBV25-1 and J is TRBJ1-2, with TRBD1 matching over 7 bases. V dropped 4 bases and J dropped 4; count of bases not matched to a gene: 3. Looked up from germline, CDR1 is MGHDK and CDR2 is SYGVNS. The CDR3 consists of 13 residues. The CDR3 bases are TGTGCCAGCAGTGCGACAGGGATCTATGGCTACACCTTC. Translated: CASSATGIYGYTF.

The chain recombines TRBV7-7 with TRBJ2-2; 7 bases map to TRBD1. Germline V gene data show CDR1 as SSHAT and CDR2 as FNYEAQ (reference sequence). The CDR3 runs to 14 residues. V shed 4 bases and J 5 bases; nucleotides not matched to a gene: 4. The CDR3 DNA reads as TGTGCCAGCAGCTCAGGGGGATTTACCGGGGAGCTGTTTTTT. This encodes CASSSGGFTGELFF.

The chain couples TRBV5-1 to TRBJ2-2, with 9 nucleotides matching TRBD1. The CDR3 runs to 15 residues. V was clipped by 3 bases and J by 5 bases; unmatched bases: 5. Germline V gene lookup returns CDR1 SGHRS and CDR2 YFSETQ. In DNA, the CDR3 is TGCGCCAGCAGCTCCGGGACAGGGAATACCGGGGAGCTGTTTTTT. Translating gives CASSSGTGNTGELFF.

V and J are TRBV5-1 and TRBJ1-5, with 11 positions matching TRBD1. The J segment lost 9 bases and the V segment lost 4 bases, leaving 6 bases of the junction unmatched. The CDR3 totals 14 residues. Germline CDR1 is SGHRS and CDR2 is YFSETQ. In nucleotides, the CDR3 is TGCGCCAGCAGCCCGCAGGGACAGGGGGTGCCCCAGCATTTT. As protein: CASSPQGQGVPQHF.

The rearrangement joins TRBV2 to TRBJ1-5; D is possibly TRBD1 (5 bases). This CDR3 has 15 amino acids. V gave up 7 bases and J gave up 4 bases, with 17 bases separating them. Germline V lookup: CDR1 SNHLY, CDR2 FYNNEI. The DNA for the CDR3 is TGTGCCAGCAACGTTATCGGGGGTTGGAATCAGCCCCAGCATTTT. Protein: CASNVIGGWNQPQHF. Using reference TRBV2 and TRBJ1-5 for the parts outside the CDR3, the full variable domain is EPEVTQTPSHQVTQMGQEVILRCVPISNHLYFYWYRQILGQKVEFLVSFYNNEISEKSEIFDDQFSVERPDGSNFTLKIRSTKLEDSAMYFCASNVIGGWNQPQHFGDGTRLSIL.

This clone showed up just a few times. This chain connects TRBV11-2 to TRBJ1-2; tentatively, D is TRBD1 (5 bases). V was trimmed by 5 bases and J by 9 bases, leaving 16 bases between them. This CDR3 comprises 13 residues. The germline V gene encodes CDR1 SGHAT and CDR2 FQNNGV. CDR3 region: CASSAGTAFSYTF. As DNA, the CDR3 is TGTGCCAGCAGCGCCGGGACTGCGTTTAGCTACACCTTC.

The chain joins TRBV6-5 to TRBJ2-2; 9 bases map to TRBD1. The germline CDR1 and CDR2 sequences are MNHEY and SVGAGI. The CDR3 extends over 16 amino acids. V gave up 4 bases and J gave up 7 bases; unmatched junction bases: 10. CDR3 sequence reads: CASSFPDDRGIGELFF. The CDR3 DNA reads TGTGCCAGCAGTTTCCCCGACGACAGGGGGATCGGGGAGCTGTTTTTT.

This chain links TRBV24-1 with TRBJ1-4; D is perhaps TRBD1 (5 bases). Germline V gene lookup returns CDR1 KGHDR and CDR2 SFDVKD. V was pared by 1 base and J by 7 bases, with 12 bases between. The CDR3 length is 15 residues. This chain's CDR3 is CATSDFNPRGEKLFF. The DNA for the CDR3 is TGTGCCACCAGTGATTTTAACCCTAGGGGTGAAAAACTGTTTTTT.

The V call is TRBV10-3, the J call TRBJ1-4, with TRBD1 identical over 7 bases. J gave up 5 bases and V 2 bases, and 5 bases lay outside the gene matches. The CDR3 covers 15 residues. Germline V lookup: CDR1 ENHRY, CDR2 SYGVKD. The CDR3 sequence is CAISEPTGSNEKLFF. The CDR3 DNA is TGTGCCATCAGTGAGCCGACAGGGAGCAATGAAAAACTGTTTTTT.

The chain links TRBV5-5 to TRBJ2-3; D gene ambiguous. CDR1 and CDR2 from the germline V gene are SGHKS and YYEKEE (reference sequence). V dropped 2 bases and J dropped 5 bases, with 3 bases sitting between them. The CDR3 totals 11 residues. CDR3 nucleotide sequence: TGTGCCAGCAGCTTCGGAGATACGCAGTATTTT. This translates into CASSFGDTQYF. Combining the CDR3 with reference TRBV5-5 and TRBJ2-3 gives the whole variable domain DAGVTQSPTHLIKTRGQQVTLRCSPISGHKSVSWYQQVLGQGPQFIFQYYEKEERGRGNFPDRFSARQFPNYSSELNVNALLLGDSALYLCASSFGDTQYFGPGTRLTVL.

The CDR3 region has the DNA TGTGCCAGCAGCGCCCGGACAGGGGCATACACAGATACGCAGTATTTT. Translation gives CASSARTGAYTDTQYF. J is TRBJ2-3 and V is TRBV7-2; 9 nucleotides align to TRBD1. Germline V gene data show CDR1 as SGHTA and CDR2 as FQGNSA. V shed 5 bases and J 2 bases; nucleotides not matched to a gene: 8. The CDR3 is 16 amino acids.

The V and J genes are TRBV18 and TRBJ1-6; the match to TRBD1 covers 7 bases. V dropped 4 bases and J dropped 8; count of bases not matched to a gene: 2. CDR1 and CDR2 (germline): KGHSH, LQKENI. The CDR3 contains 13 residues. CDR3 nucleotides: TGTGCCAGCTCACAGGGGGCTGATTCACCCCTCCACTTT. It is translated as CASSQGADSPLHF.

The V gene is TRBV5-1, the J gene TRBJ2-7; a weak D match, TRBD2 (7 bases). CDR1 is SGHRS and CDR2 is YFSETQ in the germline V gene. This CDR3 is built from 13 residues. The germline V and J ends were trimmed by 2 bases and 6 bases, with 12 bases remaining between them. For the CDR3, the DNA is TGCGCCAGCAGCTTCGGGGCGGGGGCCGAGCAGTACTTC. Protein sequence: CASSFGAGAEQYF.

This clone has just a few counts. The chain links TRBV5-4 to TRBJ2-7, with 7 bases identical to TRBD1. J lost 0 bases, V lost 3 bases, and 6 bases had no gene match. In germline, CDR1 is SGHNT, CDR2 YYREEE (reference sequence). This CDR3 is 15 amino acids long. The CDR3: CASSSRQGRSYEQYF. DNA for the CDR3: TGTGCCAGCAGCTCCCGACAGGGTCGCTCCTACGAGCAGTACTTC.

This rearrangement joins TRBV5-1 to TRBJ2-7; D gene ambiguous. V was pared by 2 bases and J by 5 bases, with 8 bases between. The length of the CDR3 is 12 residues. From germline, CDR1 is SGHRS and CDR2 YFSETQ. As DNA, the CDR3 is TGCGCCAGCAGCTTATCCCGGGACGAGCAGTACTTC. Translation gives CASSLSRDEQYF.

The J gene is TRBJ2-1, the V gene TRBV9; TRBD1 aligns across 10 bases. CDR1 SGDLS and CDR2 YYNGEE come from the germline V gene. Unmatched junction bases numbered 10, after V lost 2 bases and J lost 5 bases. The CDR3 consists of 17 residues. CDR3 amino acids: CASSVLSAGQGHNEQFF. The CDR3 nucleotides are TGTGCCAGCAGCGTTCTTTCTGCGGGACAGGGGCACAATGAGCAGTTCTTC.

The rearrangement links TRBV18 to TRBJ2-7, with 12 bases matching TRBD1. V was pared by 0 bases and J by 6 bases, with 3 bases of the junction left unmatched. There are 15 residues in the CDR3. The V gene's germline CDR1 is KGHSH and CDR2 LQKENI. The CDR3 region has the DNA TGTGCCAGCTCACCACCCGGGACAGGGGGCGGCGAGCAGTACTTC. This translates into CASSPPGTGGGEQYF.

This chain's CDR3 is CASSSGFYEQYF. The DNA of the CDR3 is TGTGCCAGCAGTTCGGGATTCTACGAGCAGTACTTC. The rearrangement uses TRBV6-5 and TRBJ2-7; weak D call: TRBD2 (5 bases). Germline V gene sequence: CDR1 MNHEY, CDR2 SVGAGI. This CDR3 has 12 residues. V was trimmed by 4 bases and J by 3 bases, leaving 7 bases between them.

The chain recombines TRBV30 with TRBJ1-5; D gene ambiguous. CDR1 and CDR2 (germline): GTSNPN, SVGIG (reference sequence). Trimming pared 2 bases from V and 2 bases from J, leaving 10 bases between. The CDR3 loop spans 14 amino acids. Here the CDR3 reads CAWSTGSCNQPQHF. Written as DNA, the CDR3 is TGTGCCTGGAGTACGGGGTCCTGCAATCAGCCCCAGCATTTT.

The chain uses TRBV2 and TRBJ1-1; TRBD1 matches at 7 bases. This CDR3 has 17 residues. The V gene end was trimmed by 5 bases and the J gene end by 1 base; junction bases not matched to a gene: 13. CDR1 and CDR2 (germline): SNHLY, FYNNEI. CDR3 coding DNA: TGTGCCAGCAGTCTCCGAGGGAGACAGGGAAAGAACACTGAAGCTTTCTTT. Encoded protein: CASSLRGRQGKNTEAFF.

CDR3 sequence reads: CASWDSPNTEAFF. Written as DNA, the CDR3 is TGTGCCAGCTGGGACAGTCCGAACACTGAAGCTTTCTTT. V usage is TRBV2 and J usage is TRBJ1-1, with TRBD1 matching over 7 bases. After removal of 8 bases from V and 1 base from J, the junction contained 4 bases not matched to a gene. The length of the CDR3 is 13 residues. The germline V gene encodes CDR1 SNHLY and CDR2 FYNNEI. Complete variable domain (other parts from reference TRBV2 and TRBJ1-1): EPEVTQTPSHQVTQMGQEVILRCVPISNHLYFYWYRQILGQKVEFLVSFYNNEISEKSEIFDDQFSVERPDGSNFTLKIRSTKLEDSAMYFCASWDSPNTEAFFGQGTRLTVV.

J is TRBJ2-3 and V is TRBV5-5, with TRBD2 as a possible D gene (5 bases). Germline CDR1 is SGHKS and CDR2 is YYEKEE (reference sequence). This CDR3 is 15 amino acids long. Trimming took off 4 bases at V and 2 bases at J, with 14 bases between the two ends. CDR3 loop: CASSAPGSLTDTQYF. The DNA of the CDR3 is TGTGCCAGCAGCGCGCCGGGATCCCTCACAGATACGCAGTATTTT.